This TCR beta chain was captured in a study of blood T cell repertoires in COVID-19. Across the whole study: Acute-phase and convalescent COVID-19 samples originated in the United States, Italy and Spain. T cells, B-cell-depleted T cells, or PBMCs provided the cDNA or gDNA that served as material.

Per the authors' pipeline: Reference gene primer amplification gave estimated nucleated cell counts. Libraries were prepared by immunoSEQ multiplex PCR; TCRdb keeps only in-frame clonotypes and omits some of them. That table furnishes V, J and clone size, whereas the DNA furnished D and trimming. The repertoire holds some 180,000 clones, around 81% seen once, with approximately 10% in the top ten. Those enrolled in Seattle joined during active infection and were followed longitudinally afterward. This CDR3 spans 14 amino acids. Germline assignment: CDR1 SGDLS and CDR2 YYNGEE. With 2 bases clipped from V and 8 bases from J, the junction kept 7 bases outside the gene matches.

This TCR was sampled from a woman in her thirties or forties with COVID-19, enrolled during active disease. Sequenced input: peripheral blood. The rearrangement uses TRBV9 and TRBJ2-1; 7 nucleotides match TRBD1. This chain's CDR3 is CASSVTGRGDEQFF. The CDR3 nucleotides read TGTGCCAGCAGCGTGACAGGGAGAGGGGATGAGCAGTTCTTC.